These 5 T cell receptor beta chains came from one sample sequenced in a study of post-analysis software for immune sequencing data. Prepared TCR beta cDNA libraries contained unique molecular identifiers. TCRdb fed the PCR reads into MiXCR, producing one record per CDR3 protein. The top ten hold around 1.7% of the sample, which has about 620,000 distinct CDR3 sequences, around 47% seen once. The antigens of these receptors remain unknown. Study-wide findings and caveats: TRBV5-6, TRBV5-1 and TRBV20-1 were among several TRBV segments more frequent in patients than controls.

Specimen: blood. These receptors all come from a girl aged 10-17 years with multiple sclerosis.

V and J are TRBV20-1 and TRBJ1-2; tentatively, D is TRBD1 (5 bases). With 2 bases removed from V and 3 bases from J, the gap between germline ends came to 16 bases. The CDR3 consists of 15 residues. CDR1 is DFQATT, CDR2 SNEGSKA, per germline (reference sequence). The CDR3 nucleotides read TGCAGTGCTAGACTCTCCGGGGGTAATGACTATGGCTACACCTTC. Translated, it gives CSARLSGGNDYGYTF.

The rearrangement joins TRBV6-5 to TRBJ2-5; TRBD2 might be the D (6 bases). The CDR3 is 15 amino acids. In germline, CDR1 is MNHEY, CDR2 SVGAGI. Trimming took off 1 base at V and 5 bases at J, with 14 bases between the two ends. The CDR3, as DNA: TGTGCCAGCAGTTACTATCGGGGGTACGGGGAGACCCAGTACTTC. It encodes CASSYYRGYGETQYF.

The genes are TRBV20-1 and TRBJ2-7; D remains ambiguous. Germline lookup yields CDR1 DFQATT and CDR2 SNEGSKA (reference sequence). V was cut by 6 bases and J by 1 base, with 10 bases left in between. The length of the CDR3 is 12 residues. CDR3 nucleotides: TGCAGTGCCGTACTACCTTCCTACGAGCAGTACTTC. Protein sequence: CSAVLPSYEQYF.

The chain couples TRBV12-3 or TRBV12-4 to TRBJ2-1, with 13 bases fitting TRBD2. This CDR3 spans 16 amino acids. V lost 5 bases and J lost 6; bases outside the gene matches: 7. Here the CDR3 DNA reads TGTGCCAGCAGTCCTGGGACTAGCGGGATTATCAATGAGCAGTTCTTC. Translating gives CASSPGTSGIINEQFF.

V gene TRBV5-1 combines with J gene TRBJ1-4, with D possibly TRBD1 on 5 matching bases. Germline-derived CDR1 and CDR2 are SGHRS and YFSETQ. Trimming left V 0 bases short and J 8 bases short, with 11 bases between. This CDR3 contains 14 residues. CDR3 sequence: CASSLEGAEEKLFF. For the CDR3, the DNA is TGCGCCAGCAGCTTGGAAGGGGCCGAAGAAAAACTGTTTTTT.